Listed here are 16 T cell receptor beta chains from one sample, sequenced in a study of shared clonotypes between healthy human individuals (dated by TCRdb to the early 2020s). The method was the immunoSEQ multiplex PCR assay. Imported from immuneACCESS, the table was reduced by TCRdb to in-frame sequences with V and J called. These copies leave out some clones; in studies compared against another copy, an unresolved V gene accounts for under half, and the cause of the remainder is not known. This sample holds about 2 million clones; over 85% were observed only once. In total, the top ten clones hold approximately 0.13% of the sample. The specimen was naive CD4+ T cells sorted from blood. The cell subset or site tag for this specimen amounts to: CD45RA+ positively selected. These receptors were collected from a man in his late teens or twenties in good health.

This chain links TRBV7-2 with TRBJ2-2; perhaps TRBD2 as D (6 bases). Per the germline V gene, CDR1 is SGHTA and CDR2 is FQGNSA. This CDR3 region has 15 residues. Trimming removed 5 bases at V and 5 bases at J, with 15 bases between. The CDR3 loop reads CASSPFPLATGELFF. CDR3 DNA: TGTGCCAGCAGCCCTTTCCCCCTAGCGACCGGGGAGCTGTTTTTT.

As DNA, the CDR3 is TGTGCCAGCAGTGAAGGGGAGTTGAACACCGGGGAGCTGTTTTTT. Translating gives CASSEGELNTGELFF. The V call is TRBV2, the J call TRBJ2-2, with a tentative D call TRBD2 (5 bases). This CDR3 is built from 15 residues. V dropped 1 base and J dropped 1 base, with 7 bases sitting between them. CDR1 SNHLY and CDR2 FYNNEI come from the germline V gene.

Of note for this clone: Sequence at one end of the junction differs from germline and may be a read error. The V and J genes are TRBV11-2 and TRBJ2-7, with 7 bases lining up with TRBD2. Germline V gene lookup returns CDR1 SGHAT and CDR2 FQNNGV. This CDR3 is built from 11 residues. The CDR3 nucleotides read TGTGCCAGCAGCGAGGGAGGGCCCTTACGATTC. Its protein product is CASSEGGPLRF.

The count of this clone is one. This chain links TRBV27 with TRBJ2-2; no firm D call. This CDR3 is 12 amino acids long. Trimming took 3 bases from V and 7 from J, leaving 6 bases between them. Germline V lookup: CDR1 MNHEY, CDR2 SMNVEV (reference sequence). In DNA, the CDR3 is TGTGCCAGCAGTTTTAGCCACGGGGAGCTGTTTTTT. Its translation: CASSFSHGELFF.

The V and J genes are TRBV4-1 and TRBJ1-3, with D uncertain. Germline CDR1 reads MGHRA; CDR2 reads YSYEKL. CDR3 length: 15 amino acids. The germline V and J ends were trimmed by 2 bases and 0 bases, with 8 bases remaining between them. DNA for the CDR3: TGCGCCAGCAGCCAACGGATCCGCTCTGGAAACACCATATATTTT. Protein sequence: CASSQRIRSGNTIYF.

The chain employs TRBV18 and TRBJ1-1; D remains unclear. This CDR3 is built from 15 residues. V was clipped by 3 bases and J by 4 bases, with 15 bases between them. Germline loops: CDR1 KGHSH, CDR2 LQKENI. The CDR3 reads CASSPQGQAGTEAFF. Here the CDR3 DNA reads TGTGCCAGCTCACCCCAAGGTCAGGCCGGCACTGAAGCTTTCTTT.

The chain has TRBV28 and TRBJ2-2; D gene uncertain. Germline V gives CDR1 MDHEN, CDR2 SYDVKM. The CDR3 contains 12 residues. Trimming removed 7 bases from V and 4 bases from J, with 7 bases in between. The CDR3 DNA sequence: TGTGCCAGCACCGTGAGCACCGGGGAGCTGTTTTTT. The encoded protein is CASTVSTGELFF.

The J gene is TRBJ2-7, the V gene TRBV6-5; 10 nucleotides align to TRBD1. The germline CDR1 and CDR2 sequences are MNHEY and SVGAGI. J gave up 7 bases and V 6 bases, and 6 bases lay outside the gene matches. CDR3 size: 13 residues. For the CDR3, the DNA is TGTGCCAGCAGCGGGACAGGGGTGAGGGAGCAGTACTTC. Its protein is CASSGTGVREQYF.

The genes are TRBV2 and TRBJ2-1; no clear D gene. The CDR3 runs to 13 residues. V was clipped by 7 bases and J by 8 bases, with 15 bases between them. Per germline, CDR1 SNHLY and CDR2 FYNNEI. The CDR3 coding sequence is TGTGCCAGCAAATTCGACCCGATGGATGAGCAGTTCTTC. It codes for CASKFDPMDEQFF.

This clone has just one count. J is TRBJ2-5 and V is TRBV5-1, with D tentatively TRBD1 (6 bases). Trimming shortened V by 0 bases and J by 4 bases, and 13 bases separated the two germline ends. Germline V gives CDR1 SGHRS, CDR2 YFSETQ. The CDR3 contains 15 residues. Here the CDR3 reads CASSLGTVAIETQYF. CDR3 bases: TGCGCCAGCAGCTTGGGGACAGTAGCGATAGAGACCCAGTACTTC.

The rearrangement uses TRBV5-4 and TRBJ2-3; maybe TRBD2 (5 bases). Per germline, CDR1 SGHNT and CDR2 YYREEE (reference sequence). CDR3 size: 15 residues. The V and J ends lost 0 bases and 0 bases respectively, with 8 bases between them. CDR3 residues: CASSLGSVSTDTQYF. CDR3 sequence (DNA): TGTGCCAGCAGCTTGGGTAGCGTTAGCACAGATACGCAGTATTTT.

Note on this clone: One end of the junction varies from germline; a read error may be responsible. The chain is built from TRBV6-1 and TRBJ2-6; D uncertain. The germline V gene encodes CDR1 MNHNS and CDR2 SASEGT. This CDR3 has 15 residues. The CDR3 sequence is CASSPISSGANVLTF. The CDR3 nucleotides are TGTGCCAGCAGTCCAATAAGCTCTGGTGCCAACGTCCTGACTTTC.

The rearrangement joins TRBV6-6 to TRBJ2-7, with 9 nucleotides matching TRBD1. Germline CDR1 is MNHNY and CDR2 is SVGAGI (reference sequence). This CDR3 has 14 residues. The ends lost 7 bases at V and 3 bases at J; junction bases unmatched: 7. The DNA for the CDR3 is TGTGCCAGCACCCCACAGGGGGCGGTCTACGAGCAGTACTTC. This sequence encodes CASTPQGAVYEQYF.

This chain links TRBV6-6 with TRBJ1-2, with TRBD1 identical over 7 bases. The V gene end was trimmed by 5 bases and the J gene end by 8 bases; junction bases not matched to a gene: 5. Germline V gene data show CDR1 as MNHNY and CDR2 as SVGAGI (reference sequence). The CDR3 is made up of 12 amino acids. CDR3 amino acids: CASSQGGLGYTF. The CDR3 coding sequence is TGTGCCAGCAGTCAAGGGGGCTTAGGCTACACCTTC.

The gene calls are TRBV5-6 and TRBJ2-7; the match to TRBD2 covers 10 bases. The CDR3 is 16 amino acids. The germline V gene encodes CDR1 SGHDT and CDR2 YYEEEE. The V segment lost 3 bases and the J segment 3 bases; nucleotides outside the gene matches: 9. The CDR3 nucleotides are TGTGCCAGCAGCTCCTCCCGGACTAGCGGATACTACGAGCAGTACTTC. It specifies CASSSSRTSGYYEQYF.

The chain uses TRBV29-1 and TRBJ1-2; D perhaps matches TRBD1 (5 bases). Germline V gives CDR1 SQVTM, CDR2 ANQGSEA. Trimming removed 3 bases at V and 4 bases at J, with 12 bases between. The CDR3 has 13 amino acids. CDR3 DNA: TGCAGCGTTGACAGGGCCCAATTCTATGGCTACACCTTC. It specifies CSVDRAQFYGYTF.